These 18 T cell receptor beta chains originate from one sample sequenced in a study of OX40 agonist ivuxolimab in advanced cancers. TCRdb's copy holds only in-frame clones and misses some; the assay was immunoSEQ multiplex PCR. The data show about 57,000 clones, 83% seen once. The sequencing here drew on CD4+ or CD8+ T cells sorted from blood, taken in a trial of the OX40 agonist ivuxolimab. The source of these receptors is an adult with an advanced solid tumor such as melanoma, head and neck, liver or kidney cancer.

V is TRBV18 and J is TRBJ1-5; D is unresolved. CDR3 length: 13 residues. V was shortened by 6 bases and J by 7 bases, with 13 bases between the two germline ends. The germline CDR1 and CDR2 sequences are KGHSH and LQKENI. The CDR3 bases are TGTGCCAGCTCCGAGGGAGGGCGGCAGCCCCAGCATTTT. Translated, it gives CASSEGGRQPQHF.

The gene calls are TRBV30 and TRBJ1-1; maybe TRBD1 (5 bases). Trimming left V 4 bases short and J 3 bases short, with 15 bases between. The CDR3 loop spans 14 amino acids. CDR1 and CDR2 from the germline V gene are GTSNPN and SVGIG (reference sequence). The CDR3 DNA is TGTGCCTGGAATATGGGTGGGGGACACACTGAAGCTTTCTTT. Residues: CAWNMGGGHTEAFF.

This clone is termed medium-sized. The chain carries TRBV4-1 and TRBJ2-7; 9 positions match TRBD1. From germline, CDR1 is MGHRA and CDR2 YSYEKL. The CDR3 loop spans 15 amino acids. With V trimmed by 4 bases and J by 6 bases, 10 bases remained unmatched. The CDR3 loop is CASSRTGGGETEQYF. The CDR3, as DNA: TGCGCCAGCAGCCGAACAGGGGGCGGCGAGACCGAGCAGTACTTC.

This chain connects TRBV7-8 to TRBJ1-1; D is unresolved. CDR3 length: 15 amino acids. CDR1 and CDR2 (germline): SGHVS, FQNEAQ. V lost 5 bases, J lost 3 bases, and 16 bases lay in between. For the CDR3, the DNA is TGTGCCAGCAGCCCTCTTGGGTTTGCGGACACTGAAGCTTTCTTT. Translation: CASSPLGFADTEAFF. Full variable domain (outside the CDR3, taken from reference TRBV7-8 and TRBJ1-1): GAGVSQSPRYKVAKRGQDVALRCDPISGHVSLFWYQQALGQGPEFLTYFQNEAQLDKSGLPSDRFFAERPEGSVSTLKIQRTQQEDSAVYLCASSPLGFADTEAFFGQGTRLTVV.

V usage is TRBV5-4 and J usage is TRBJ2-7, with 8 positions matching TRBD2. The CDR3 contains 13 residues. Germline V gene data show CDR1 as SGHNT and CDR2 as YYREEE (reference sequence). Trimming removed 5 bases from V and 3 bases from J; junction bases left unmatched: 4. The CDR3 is CASSLAGHYEQYF. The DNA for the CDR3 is TGTGCCAGCAGTTTAGCGGGACACTACGAGCAGTACTTC. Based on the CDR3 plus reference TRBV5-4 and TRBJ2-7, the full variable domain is ETGVTQSPTHLIKTRGQQVTLRCSSQSGHNTVSWYQQALGQGPQFIFQYYREEENGRGNFPPRFSGLQFPNYSSELNVNALELDDSALYLCASSLAGHYEQYFGPGTRLTVT.

CDR3 in amino acids: CASSLDGLLDTQYF. In DNA, the CDR3 is TGTGCCAGCAGTTTAGATGGGCTTCTAGATACGCAGTATTTT. This chain uses TRBV28 with TRBJ2-3; no firm D call. Trimming took 2 bases from V and 5 from J, leaving 11 bases between them. CDR1 MDHEN and CDR2 SYDVKM come from the germline V gene. The CDR3 is 14 residues long.

CDR3 DNA sequence: TGTGCCAGCAGTGACTTCAAAGCTTTCTTT. Its protein product is CASSDFKAFF. The chain combines TRBV6-1 with TRBJ1-1; no clear D. V dropped 3 bases and J dropped 9 bases, with 5 bases sitting between them. Germline V gene data show CDR1 as MNHNS and CDR2 as SASEGT. CDR3 length equals 10 residues.

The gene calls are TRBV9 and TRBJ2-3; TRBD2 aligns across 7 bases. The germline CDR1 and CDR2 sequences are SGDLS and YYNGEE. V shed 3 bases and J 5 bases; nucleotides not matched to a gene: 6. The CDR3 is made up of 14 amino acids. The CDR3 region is CASSGGLGRDTQYF. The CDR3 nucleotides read TGTGCCAGCAGCGGAGGACTAGGGAGAGATACGCAGTATTTT.

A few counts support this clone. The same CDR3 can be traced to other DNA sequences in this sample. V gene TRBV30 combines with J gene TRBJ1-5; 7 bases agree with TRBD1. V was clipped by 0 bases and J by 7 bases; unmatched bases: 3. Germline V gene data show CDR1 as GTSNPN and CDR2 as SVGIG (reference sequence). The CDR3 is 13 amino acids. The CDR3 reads CAWSVRGLQPQHF. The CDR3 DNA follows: TGTGCCTGGAGTGTAAGGGGGCTGCAGCCCCAGCATTTT.

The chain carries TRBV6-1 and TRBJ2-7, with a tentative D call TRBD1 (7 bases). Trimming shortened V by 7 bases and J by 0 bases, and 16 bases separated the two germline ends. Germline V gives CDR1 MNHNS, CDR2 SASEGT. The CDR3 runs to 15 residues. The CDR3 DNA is TGTGCCAGCACGCGACAGGGAGGCGGCTCCTACGAGCAGTACTTC. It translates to CASTRQGGGSYEQYF.

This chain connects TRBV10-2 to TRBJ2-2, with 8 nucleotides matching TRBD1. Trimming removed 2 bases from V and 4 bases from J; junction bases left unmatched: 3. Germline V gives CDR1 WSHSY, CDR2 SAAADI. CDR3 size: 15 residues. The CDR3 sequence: CASSEQGARTGELFF. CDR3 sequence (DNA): TGCGCCAGCAGTGAGCAGGGGGCGCGCACCGGGGAGCTGTTTTTT.

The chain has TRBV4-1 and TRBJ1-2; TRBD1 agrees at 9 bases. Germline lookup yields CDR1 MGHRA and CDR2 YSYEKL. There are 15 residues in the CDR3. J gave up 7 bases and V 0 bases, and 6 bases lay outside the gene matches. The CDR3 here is CASSQDGQGFSGYTF. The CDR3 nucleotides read TGCGCCAGCAGCCAAGATGGACAGGGGTTTTCTGGCTACACCTTC.

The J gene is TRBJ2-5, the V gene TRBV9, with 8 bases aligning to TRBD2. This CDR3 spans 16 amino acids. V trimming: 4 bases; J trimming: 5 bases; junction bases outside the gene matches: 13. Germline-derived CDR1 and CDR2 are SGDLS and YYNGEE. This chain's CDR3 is CASSTTPGLAGETQYF. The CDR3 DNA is TGTGCCAGCAGCACCACCCCCGGACTAGCCGGCGAGACCCAGTACTTC. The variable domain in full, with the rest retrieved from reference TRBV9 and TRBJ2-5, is DSGVTQTPKHLITATGQRVTLRCSPRSGDLSVYWYQQSLDQGLQFLIQYYNGEERAKGNILERFSAQQFPDLHSELNLSSLELGDSALYFCASSTTPGLAGETQYFGPGTRLLVL.

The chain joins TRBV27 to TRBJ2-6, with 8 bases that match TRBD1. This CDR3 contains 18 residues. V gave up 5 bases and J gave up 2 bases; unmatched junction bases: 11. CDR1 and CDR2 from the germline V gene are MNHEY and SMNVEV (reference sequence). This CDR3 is CASSVRTGKAPGANVLTF. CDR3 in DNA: TGTGCCAGCAGTGTCCGGACAGGGAAAGCCCCTGGGGCCAACGTCCTGACTTTC.

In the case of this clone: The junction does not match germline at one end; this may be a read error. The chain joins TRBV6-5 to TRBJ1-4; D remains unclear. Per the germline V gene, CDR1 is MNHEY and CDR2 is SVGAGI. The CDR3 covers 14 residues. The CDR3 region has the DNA TGTGCCAACAGTTACTCACAGTATAATGAAAAACTGTTTTTT. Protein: CANSYSQYNEKLFF.

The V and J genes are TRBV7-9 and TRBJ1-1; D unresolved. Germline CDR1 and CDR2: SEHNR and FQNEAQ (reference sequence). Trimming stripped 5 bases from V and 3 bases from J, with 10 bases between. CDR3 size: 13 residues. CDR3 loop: CASSETWDTEAFF. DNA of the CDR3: TGTGCCAGCAGCGAAACTTGGGACACTGAAGCTTTCTTT. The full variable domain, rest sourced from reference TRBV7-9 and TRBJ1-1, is DTGVSQNPRHKITKRGQNVTFRCDPISEHNRLYWYRQTLGQGPEFLTYFQNEAQLEKSRLLSDRFSAERPKGSFSTLEIQRTEQGDSAMYLCASSETWDTEAFFGQGTRLTVV.

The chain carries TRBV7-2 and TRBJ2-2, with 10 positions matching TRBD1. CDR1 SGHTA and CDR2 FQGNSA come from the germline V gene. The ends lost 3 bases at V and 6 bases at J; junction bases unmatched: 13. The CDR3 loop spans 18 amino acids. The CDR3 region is CASSLVPPGTGVSGELFF. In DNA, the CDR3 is TGTGCCAGCAGCTTGGTGCCCCCCGGGACAGGGGTGTCCGGGGAGCTGTTTTTT.

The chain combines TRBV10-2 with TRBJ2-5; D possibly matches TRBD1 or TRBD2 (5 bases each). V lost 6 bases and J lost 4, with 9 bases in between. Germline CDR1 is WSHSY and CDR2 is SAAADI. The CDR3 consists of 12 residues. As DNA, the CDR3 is TGCGCCAGCAGCCGGGACGGAGAGACCCAGTACTTC. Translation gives CASSRDGETQYF.